This TCR beta chain originates from a study of identifying expanded T cells in peripheral blood. Sequenced by immunoSEQ multiplex PCR; TCRdb stores in-frame clones only, minus some. The data contain approximately 110,000 clones, around 89% of them seen just once; the ten biggest clones take up around 17%. The V end was cut by 5 bases, the J end by 7 bases, with 9 bases between. CDR1 LNHNV and CDR2 YYDKDF come from the germline V gene (reference sequence). The CDR3 is 12 residues long. The chain has TRBV15 and TRBJ1-5, with a possible D match to TRBD1 (5 bases). This sequence originates from a person aged 18-69 years in good health. Sample: blood. CDR3 protein: CATSGGGQPQHF. The CDR3 bases are TGTGCCACCAGCGGCGGGGGGCAGCCCCAGCATTTT. Full variable domain (rest looked up from reference TRBV15 and TRBJ1-5): DAMVIQNPRYQVTQFGKPVTLSCSQTLNHNVMYWYQQKSSQAPKLLFHYYDKDFNNEADTPDNFQSRRPNTSFCFLDIRSPGLGDTAMYLCATSGGGQPQHFGDGTRLSIL.